The 4 T cell receptor beta chains presented below share a single source sample, sequenced in a study of neurological immune-mediated disorders. TCRdb re-derived calls from the 5' RACE reads in MiXCR, one entry per CDR3 protein. The profile shows 65,000 to 85,000 distinct CDR3 sequences, approximately 5.8% of them singletons. Sample time point: longitudinal time-point 2. The sequencing input was PBMCs. The origin of the receptors is a woman in her sixties or seventies with multiple sclerosis.

The sample holds many counts of this clonotype. The chain links TRBV4-2 to TRBJ1-5; D possibly corresponds to TRBD1 (6 bases). This CDR3 spans 15 amino acids. The V and J ends lost 0 bases and 4 bases respectively, with 10 bases between them. Germline V lookup: CDR1 LGHNA, CDR2 YNFKEQ. The CDR3 region is CASSQDRDMNQPQHF. CDR3 in DNA: TGTGCCAGCAGCCAAGATCGGGACATGAATCAGCCCCAGCATTTT.

This clonotype was observed at least ten times. J is TRBJ2-3 and V is TRBV24-1; 8 nucleotides match TRBD2. After removal of 3 bases from V and 4 bases from J, the junction contained 8 bases not matched to a gene. The V gene's germline CDR1 is KGHDR and CDR2 SFDVKD. This CDR3 spans 16 amino acids. In DNA, the CDR3 is TGTGCCACCAGTGATCCAGGACTAGCAAGGTCAGATACGCAGTATTTT. Translating gives CATSDPGLARSDTQYF.

This clonotype was picked up many times. The gene calls are TRBV5-1 and TRBJ2-7, with 9 bases fitting TRBD1. Germline-derived CDR1 and CDR2 are SGHRS and YFSETQ. CDR3 size: 18 residues. V gave up 6 bases and J gave up 1 base; unmatched junction bases: 17. The CDR3 DNA reads as TGCGCCAGCACCTCCCGTCTCCCGGGACAGGGAAGGTCCTACGAGCAGTACTTC. Amino acids: CASTSRLPGQGRSYEQYF. The full variable domain, with the rest looked up from reference TRBV5-1 and TRBJ2-7, is KAGVTQTPRYLIKTRGQQVTLSCSPISGHRSVSWYQQTPGQGLQFLFEYFSETQRNKGNFPGRFSGRQFSNSRSEMNVSTLELGDSALYLCASTSRLPGQGRSYEQYFGPGTRLTVT.

This clonotype has a count of ten or more. This CDR3 is CASSQPGSPIDTQYF. The CDR3 nucleotides read TGTGCCAGCAGCCAACCCGGGTCCCCCATCGATACGCAGTATTTT. The chain combines TRBV3-1 with TRBJ2-3; the D is unclear. The germline V gene encodes CDR1 LGHDT and CDR2 YNNKEL (reference sequence). Trimming shortened V by 2 bases and J by 6 bases, and 15 bases separated the two germline ends. The CDR3 length is 15 residues.